These T cell receptor beta chains were read from a single sample in a study of blood T cell repertoires in COVID-19. Only in-frame clones appear in the TCRdb table, and some are missing; sequencing was by immunoSEQ multiplex PCR. Here the sample spans under 95,000 clones, approximately 82% being singletons. Sequencing input: peripheral blood. Every receptor here comes from a woman aged 70-85 years with acute or convalescent COVID-19. CDR3s include the opening cysteine and the closing phenylalanine or tryptophan. The order of the fields is D gene, J gene, V gene, clone size, CDR3 DNA, CDR3 protein. The D gene is left open where the match is weak. Clone size is given for some rows only: seen once, a few or many times, or a class if the clone is expanded.

>NA|TRBJ1-4|TRBV5-6|once
TGTGCCAGCAGCTCGCGACAGACAACTAATGAAAAACTGTTTTTT
CASSSRQTTNEKLFF
>TRBD2|TRBJ2-1|TRBV24-1|NA
TGTGCCACCAGTGAGGCCGCCGGGGGGTCGCGGGAGCAGTTCTTC
CATSEAAGGSREQFF
>NA|TRBJ2-4|TRBV4-1|NA
TGCGCCAGCAGCCAAGTAACGATGTTTGCGGATACCTTAGCCAAAAACATTCAGTACTTC
CASSQVTMFADTLAKNIQYF
>TRBD1|TRBJ1-2|TRBV11-2|few
TGTGCCAGCAGCCACTTGGGACAGGCTGAAAACTTC
CASSHLGQAENF
>NA|TRBJ1-1|TRBV9|NA
TGTGCCAGCAGCGCCCGGGGGGAGGGGCGCTGGGGAACTGAAGCTTTCTTT
CASSARGEGRWGTEAFF
>TRBD2|TRBJ2-1|TRBV25-1|NA
TGTGCCAGCAGTGGGAGGGGCGGGGGGTACAATGAGCAGTTCTTC
CASSGRGGGYNEQFF
>TRBD1|TRBJ1-1|TRBV18|NA
TGTGCCAGCTCATCGGGACAGGGGGCCACTGAAGCTTTCTTT
CASSSGQGATEAFF
>NA|TRBJ2-3|TRBV5-1|NA
TGCGCCAGCAGCGGCACCCTGGGGCAGGGTGGCACAGATACGCAGTATTTT
CASSGTLGQGGTDTQYF
>NA|TRBJ1-1|TRBV5-1|NA
TGCGCCAGCAGCGACGGCCGGGGGAGGGCCACTGAAGCTTTCTTT
CASSDGRGRATEAFF
>TRBD1|TRBJ1-2|TRBV5-1|NA
TGCGCCAGCAGCTTGGAACAGGGGGCTGTCTATGGCTACACCTTC
CASSLEQGAVYGYTF
>NA|TRBJ2-6|TRBV29-1|NA
TGCAGCGTTCTAGCCGGCGCTGGGGCCAACGTCCTGACTTTC
CSVLAGAGANVLTF
>TRBD1|TRBJ2-7|TRBV9|NA
TGTGCCAGCAGCCCCCGGGACAGAAACCTCTACGAGCAGTACTTC
CASSPRDRNLYEQYF
>NA|TRBJ2-3|TRBV18|once
TGTGCCAGCTCACCACTCGGGTTATGGGGCACAGATACGCAGTATTTT
CASSPLGLWGTDTQYF
>TRBD1|TRBJ2-7|TRBV10-1|NA
TGCGCCAGCAGTCCAGGGACAGGGGGTCGCGAGCAGTACTTC
CASSPGTGGREQYF
>NA|TRBJ1-6|TRBV15|NA
TGTGCCACCAGCAGAGATCGCGGGACTCCTAATTCACCCCTCCACTTT
CATSRDRGTPNSPLHF
>TRBD1|TRBJ1-1|TRBV5-1|NA
TGCGCCAGCAGCACCTCCGGGACAGGTTGGGGCACTGAAGCTTTCTTT
CASSTSGTGWGTEAFF
>NA|TRBJ1-1|TRBV7-3|NA
TGTGCCAGCAGCTTATTCCCCAGTAACACTGAAGCTTTCTTT
CASSLFPSNTEAFF
>NA|TRBJ2-5|TRBV30|NA
TGTGCTGCTAGACGGGGAGGAGTAGGGGAGACCCAGTACTTC
CAARRGGVGETQYF
>TRBD2|TRBJ2-2|TRBV19|once
TGTGCCAGTAGTATTGCGGGGGTCGCCGGGGAGCTGTTTTTT
CASSIAGVAGELFF
>NA|TRBJ2-2|TRBV18|few
TGTGCCAGCTCAACTATCGGGTCCGGGGAGCTGTTTTTT
CASSTIGSGELFF
>NA|TRBJ1-6|TRBV5-1|NA
TGCGCCAGCAGCCCCGACGGGTATTCACCCCTCCACTTT
CASSPDGYSPLHF
>TRBD2|TRBJ2-3|TRBV2|NA
TGTGCCAGTTCCGGGACTAGCGGGGGGGCTGGCACAGATACGCAGTATTTT
CASSGTSGGAGTDTQYF
>NA|TRBJ1-2|TRBV10-3|NA
TGTGCCATCAGTGGATGGGGCAGGAACTATGGCTACACCTTC
CAISGWGRNYGYTF
>NA|TRBJ2-3|TRBV30|NA
TGTGCCTGGAGTGTCCAGGGTTCAGATACGCAGTATTTT
CAWSVQGSDTQYF
>TRBD2|TRBJ2-1|TRBV18|NA
TGTGCCAGCTCACCACTGACTAGCGGGAGCTCCTACAATGAGCAGTTCTTC
CASSPLTSGSSYNEQFF
>NA|TRBJ1-4|TRBV11-3|NA
TGTGCCAGCAGCGCTCTTACGGGAGTTAATGAAAAACTGTTTTTT
CASSALTGVNEKLFF
>TRBD2|TRBJ2-3|TRBV6-5|NA
TGTGCCAGCAAGCGGGGGGTCACAGATACGCAGTATTTT
CASKRGVTDTQYF
>NA|TRBJ1-4|TRBV6-5|NA
TGTGCCAGCAGGGAGCCCAGGGCCACTAATGAAAAACTGTTTTTT
CASREPRATNEKLFF
>NA|TRBJ1-5|TRBV4-1|NA
TGCGCCAGCAGCCAAGCCCGGTATCAGCCCCAGCATTTT
CASSQARYQPQHF
>TRBD1|TRBJ1-2|TRBV19|once
TGTGCCAGTAGTGTCGGACAGGGCGGATATGGCTACACCTTC
CASSVGQGGYGYTF
>TRBD1|TRBJ2-3|TRBV18|once
TGTGCCAGCTCACCGTTCAGGGGGCCCCAAGATACGCAGTATTTT
CASSPFRGPQDTQYF
>TRBD1|TRBJ1-5|TRBV18|NA
TGTGCCAGCTCACTTTCGATTGACAGGGGTCGGCAGCCCCAGCATTTT
CASSLSIDRGRQPQHF
>TRBD2|TRBJ2-1|TRBV30|few
TGTGCCTGGAGCCCTCCGGGACTAGCGGGGTTAAATGAGCAGTTCTTC
CAWSPPGLAGLNEQFF
>NA|TRBJ1-1|TRBV5-1|NA
TGCGCCAGCAGCTTGGAGGAGAAGGGGGTCGAAGCTTTCTTT
CASSLEEKGVEAFF
>NA|TRBJ1-5|TRBV27|NA
TGTGCCAGCAGTTTGGGCAGCCAAAGAAATCAGCCCCAGCATTTT
CASSLGSQRNQPQHF
>TRBD1|TRBJ1-1|TRBV5-1|NA
TGCGCCAGCAGCTCGTCAGGGGGTAGGACTGAAGCTTTCTTT
CASSSSGGRTEAFF
>NA|TRBJ2-7|TRBV24-1|once
TGTGCCACCAGTGGGGGGTTCGGGGGAGAGCAGTACTTC
CATSGGFGGEQYF
>NA|TRBJ2-3|TRBV2|NA
TGTGCCAGCAAAGGGGCTAGCACAGATACGCAGTATTTT
CASKGASTDTQYF
>TRBD1|TRBJ2-1|TRBV2|NA
TGTGCCAGCCAAGAGGGGGCTAGCTCGTACAATGAGCAGTTCTTC
CASQEGASSYNEQFF
>NA|TRBJ2-6|TRBV24-1|NA
TGTGCCACCAGTGTCCTCTCAGGGACTGGGGCCAACGTCCTGACTTTC
CATSVLSGTGANVLTF
>NA|TRBJ2-7|TRBV28|NA
TGTGCCAGTGGATCCACAGAATACGAGCAGTACTTC
CASGSTEYEQYF
>NA|TRBJ1-1|TRBV30|few
TGTGCCTGTCAGGTGAACACTGAAGCTTTCTTT
CACQVNTEAFF
>TRBD1|TRBJ2-5|TRBV5-8|NA
TGTGCCAGCAGCTTTGGGGCAGGGGGTTTACTAGAGACCCAGTACTTC
CASSFGAGGLLETQYF
>NA|TRBJ1-4|TRBV25-1|NA
TGTGCCAGCAGTGCGCTCCGGGGGGACTCCATCGAAAAACTGTTTTTT
CASSALRGDSIEKLFF
>NA|TRBJ1-5|TRBV7-9|NA
TGTGCCAGCAGCACCGGGGGGCATTCTAGCAATCAGCCCCAGCATTTT
CASSTGGHSSNQPQHF
>NA|TRBJ1-2|TRBV19|NA
TGTGCCAGTAGTATGGCTGTAAAATATGGCTACACCTTC
CASSMAVKYGYTF
>NA|TRBJ2-1|TRBV30|NA
TGTGCCTGGTCTAAGGGGGGGCCTAATGAGCAGTTCTTC
CAWSKGGPNEQFF
>TRBD2|TRBJ2-5|TRBV9|NA
TGTGCCAGCAGCGTTCATCTAGCGGGGGGAAAAGAGACCCAGTACTTC
CASSVHLAGGKETQYF
>TRBD2|TRBJ2-3|TRBV30|NA
TGTGCCTGGAGTGTGTTTCTAGCGGAGATCACAGATACGCAGTATTTT
CAWSVFLAEITDTQYF
>NA|TRBJ2-2|TRBV5-1|NA
TGCGCCAGCAGCCCCCGGGGGACGGAGCCTCCCGGGGAGCTGTTTTTT
CASSPRGTEPPGELFF
>NA|TRBJ2-7|TRBV15|NA
TGTGCCACCAGCAGAGAAGGGGGTGAAACCGAGCAGTACTTC
CATSREGGETEQYF
>TRBD1|TRBJ1-5|TRBV6-1|NA
TGTGCCAGCAGTGAATCAGGGGGCGATCAGCCCCAGCATTTT
CASSESGGDQPQHF
>NA|TRBJ1-2|TRBV5-6|NA
TGTGCCAGCAGCCTGCGGGGTAACTATGGCTACACCTTC
CASSLRGNYGYTF
>NA|TRBJ1-5|TRBV30|NA
TGTGCCTGGAGTGGCGGGGCCTCTGGTGGTCAGCCCCAGCATTTT
CAWSGGASGGQPQHF
>TRBD2|TRBJ2-2|TRBV9|NA
TGTGCCAGCGGGTCTTCTAGCGGGGGGTTCCCCGGGGAGCTGTTTTTT
CASGSSSGGFPGELFF
>NA|TRBJ1-4|TRBV21-1|NA
TGTGCCAGCAGCAACAAATGGGGTCGGGGGGGACTGTTTTTT
CASSNKWGRGGLFF
>TRBD1|TRBJ1-1|TRBV10-3|NA
TGTGCCGCGTGGGGACAGGGGAACACTGAAGCTTTCTTT
CAAWGQGNTEAFF
>NA|TRBJ2-2|TRBV5-1|NA
TGCGCCAGCAGCTTGGCACAGCTGAACACCGGGGAGCTGTTTTTT
CASSLAQLNTGELFF